This T cell receptor (beta chain) derives from a study of blood T cell repertoires in COVID-19. Background on the study: The samples span acute and convalescent COVID-19 from the United States, Italy and Spain. PBMCs, B-cell-depleted T cells, or T cells were the source of the cDNA or gDNA that made up the material.

Trimming at V came to 3 bases and at J to 8 bases, leaving 5 bases not matched to a gene. The CDR3 totals 13 residues. CDR1 and CDR2 from the germline V gene are DFQATT and SNEGSKA (reference sequence). This clone was counted only a few times. In the authors' workflow: Amplifying reference gene primers gave estimates of nucleated cell counts. Repertoires were generated with immunoSEQ multiplex PCR, while TCRdb's copy carries only in-frame clones and drops some. That table gives V, J and clone size, and the DNA gave D and trimming. The data hold 150,000 to 200,000 clones, with around nine tenths observed a single time.

The sequenced sample was peripheral blood. The TCR comes from a man aged 18 to 30 with active or convalescent COVID-19. The chain employs TRBV20-1 and TRBJ1-4, with 8 bases that match TRBD1. CDR3 amino acids: CSASYRGKEKLFF. DNA for the CDR3: TGCAGTGCTAGTTACAGGGGGAAAGAAAAACTGTTTTTT.